Each of the 22 T cell receptor beta chains below was sequenced from the same sample in a study of shared clonotypes between healthy human individuals. Cells designated naive CD8 were CD45RO-negative and were positively selected for CCR7, with terminally differentiated effector memory CD45RA+ cells excluded. Some clones are missing from TCRdb's copy, which holds only in-frame ones; the method was immunoSEQ multiplex PCR. Counted here are approximately 2,000,000 clones, roughly 93% occurring once; the ten biggest clones make up less than 2%. Sequenced sample: naive CD8+ T cells from PBMCs. The receptors originated from a man between 18 and 35 years old in good health. Some clones in this sample may be carry-over from other donors' samples.

The chain links TRBV7-2 to TRBJ2-1, with 8 nucleotides matching TRBD2. Germline V lookup: CDR1 SGHTA, CDR2 FQGNSA. Trimming at V came to 1 base and at J to 2 bases, leaving 10 bases not matched to a gene. The CDR3 is 18 residues long. CDR3 DNA: TGTGCCAGCAGCTTAGAGGGACCGGGAGGGGAGGCCTACAATGAGCAGTTCTTC. This translates into CASSLEGPGGEAYNEQFF. Looking up the rest from reference TRBV7-2 and TRBJ2-1 gives the full variable domain: GAGVSQSPSNKVTEKGKDVELRCDPISGHTALYWYRQSLGQGLEFLIYFQGNSAPDKSGLPSDRFSAERTGGSVSTLTIQRTQQEDSAVYLCASSLEGPGGEAYNEQFFGPGTRLTVL.

This chain uses TRBV21-1 with TRBJ2-3; TRBD2 is taken as the D call from the table, unchecked against the DNA. TRBV21-1 is deemed a pseudogene. There are 16 residues in the CDR3. The CDR3 sequence: CASSKRRKDSTDTQYF. DNA for the CDR3: TGTGCCAGCAGCAAACGGAGGAAGGATAGCACAGATACGCAGTATTTT.

The genes are TRBV5-1 and TRBJ2-1; no definite D call. With 5 bases removed from V and 0 bases from J, the gap between germline ends came to 12 bases. The length of the CDR3 is 15 residues. Germline V gives CDR1 SGHRS, CDR2 YFSETQ. In nucleotides, the CDR3 is TGCGCCAGCAGGGCACAGAGGAGCTCCTACAATGAGCAGTTCTTC. It encodes CASRAQRSSYNEQFF. The whole variable domain, remainder taken from reference TRBV5-1 and TRBJ2-1, is KAGVTQTPRYLIKTRGQQVTLSCSPISGHRSVSWYQQTPGQGLQFLFEYFSETQRNKGNFPGRFSGRQFSNSRSEMNVSTLELGDSALYLCASRAQRSSYNEQFFGPGTRLTVL.

The V call is TRBV5-8, the J call TRBJ1-1, with D maybe TRBD1 (6 bases). The CDR3 has 14 amino acids. Trimming pared 6 bases from V and 3 bases from J, leaving 15 bases between. Germline assignment: CDR1 SGHTS and CDR2 YDEGEE. The CDR3 DNA reads as TGTGCCAGCAAGGGGGTTCGGTTGGACACTGAAGCTTTCTTT. It yields the protein CASKGVRLDTEAFF.

The gene calls are TRBV7-2 and TRBJ1-5, with D uncertain. Trimming cost V 4 bases and J 0 bases, with 13 bases left between them. Germline V CDR1 and CDR2: SGHTA, FQGNSA. The CDR3 loop spans 16 amino acids. The CDR3 DNA reads TGTGCCAGCAGCTACGATGTCCGCTATAGCAATCAGCCCCAGCATTTT. Its protein product is CASSYDVRYSNQPQHF.

This chain uses TRBV19 with TRBJ2-7; D gene unclear. V was pared by 5 bases and J by 3 bases, with 11 bases between. This CDR3 spans 13 amino acids. CDR1 is LNHDA and CDR2 is SQIVND in the germline V gene (reference sequence). CDR3 nucleotide sequence: TGTGCCAGTAGTTTCGACCGGAACTACGAGCAGTACTTC. Protein product: CASSFDRNYEQYF.

The chain combines TRBV11-2 with TRBJ2-7; the D gene is possibly TRBD2 (7 bases). Germline lookup yields CDR1 SGHAT and CDR2 FQNNGV. V shed 4 bases and J shed 1 base, with 11 bases lying between them. CDR3 length equals 14 residues. This chain's CDR3 is CASSSRGASYEQYF. Written as DNA, the CDR3 is TGTGCCAGCAGCTCTCGGGGGGCTTCCTACGAGCAGTACTTC.

This clone has only a few counts. Within the sample, other DNA sequences also encode this same CDR3. This chain uses TRBV28 with TRBJ1-1; no clear D. V gave up 2 bases and J gave up 3 bases, with 4 bases separating them. Germline CDR1 reads MDHEN; CDR2 reads SYDVKM. The CDR3 contains 12 residues. The CDR3 here is CASSLGDTEAFF. CDR3 sequence (DNA): TGTGCCAGCAGTTTAGGGGACACTGAAGCTTTCTTT.

This chain joins TRBV27 and TRBJ2-7; the D is unclear. The CDR3 contains 12 residues. Trimming cost V 4 bases and J 7 bases, with 11 bases left between them. From germline, CDR1 is MNHEY and CDR2 SMNVEV (reference sequence). In DNA, the CDR3 is TGTGCCAGCAGTTCCCTTCAGGAGGAGCAGTACTTC. Encoded protein: CASSSLQEEQYF.

The gene calls are TRBV27 and TRBJ2-3; D unresolved. This CDR3 is 14 amino acids long. Germline V gene sequence: CDR1 MNHEY, CDR2 SMNVEV (reference sequence). V was cut by 0 bases and J by 5 bases, with 9 bases left in between. The DNA of the CDR3 is TGTGCCAGCAGTTTATCCAGCCGGCTAGATACGCAGTATTTT. Amino acids: CASSLSSRLDTQYF.

This chain joins TRBV6-1 and TRBJ1-5; D not resolved. Germline loops: CDR1 MNHNS, CDR2 SASEGT. This CDR3 contains 15 residues. The V gene lost 1 base and the J gene lost 0 bases, with 7 bases spanning the gap. The CDR3 DNA sequence: TGTGCCAGCAGTGAAGTGGGGTATAGCAATCAGCCCCAGCATTTT. Translation gives CASSEVGYSNQPQHF.

The genes are TRBV7-2 and TRBJ2-7, with D perhaps matching TRBD1 or TRBD2 (6 bases each). This CDR3 has 14 amino acids. V lost 5 bases, J lost 7 bases, and 18 bases lay in between. Germline V CDR1 and CDR2: SGHTA, FQGNSA. The CDR3 coding sequence is TGTGCCAGCAGCCGACGGGGGCAGAGATGGGAGCAGTACTTC. This translates into CASSRRGQRWEQYF. Combining the CDR3 with reference TRBV7-2 and TRBJ2-7 gives the whole variable domain GAGVSQSPSNKVTEKGKDVELRCDPISGHTALYWYRQSLGQGLEFLIYFQGNSAPDKSGLPSDRFSAERTGGSVSTLTIQRTQQEDSAVYLCASSRRGQRWEQYFGPGTRLTVT.

This chain connects TRBV29-1 to TRBJ2-5; maybe TRBD2 (6 bases). The DNA end favors TRBJ2-7, so the J call may be wrong. The CDR3 extends over 14 amino acids. Germline assignment: CDR1 SQVTM and CDR2 ANQGSEA. CDR3 protein: CSVDFSSSGYEQYF. The CDR3 nucleotides read TGCAGCGTAGACTTCAGCTCGAGCGGGTACGAGCAGTACTTC.

The J gene is TRBJ2-5, the V gene TRBV27; a possible D gene is TRBD1 (7 bases). Trimming shortened V by 5 bases and J by 4 bases, and 20 bases separated the two germline ends. The CDR3 is 16 residues long. Germline V gene data show CDR1 as MNHEY and CDR2 as SMNVEV (reference sequence). CDR3 amino acids: CASSPEPDQGGETQYF. Here the CDR3 DNA reads TGTGCCAGCAGTCCCGAACCCGATCAGGGGGGAGAGACCCAGTACTTC.

The chain uses TRBV4-1 and TRBJ2-1; no clear D. Trimming took off 1 base at V and 0 bases at J, with 13 bases between the two ends. From germline, CDR1 is MGHRA and CDR2 YSYEKL. The CDR3 has 17 amino acids. CDR3 bases: TGCGCCAGCAGCCAAGTATGGCGGCAGAGCTCCTACAATGAGCAGTTCTTC. This codes for CASSQVWRQSSYNEQFF.

CDR3 sequence: CASSEGPVLVGELFF. The DNA for the CDR3 is TGTGCCAGCAGCGAGGGACCGGTTTTGGTCGGGGAGCTGTTTTTT. The chain carries TRBV7-9 and TRBJ2-2, with D perhaps matching TRBD1 or TRBD2 (5 bases each). Germline V lookup: CDR1 SEHNR, CDR2 FQNEAQ (reference sequence). V was trimmed by 5 bases and J by 7 bases, leaving 17 bases between them. CDR3 size: 15 residues.

J is TRBJ2-3 and V is TRBV27, with 12 bases matching TRBD2. V lost 7 bases and J lost 3; bases outside the gene matches: 11. CDR3 size: 17 residues. Germline V gene lookup returns CDR1 MNHEY and CDR2 SMNVEV (reference sequence). The CDR3 spells CASTQFPSGRVTDTQYF. The CDR3 DNA reads as TGTGCCAGCACTCAGTTTCCTAGCGGGAGGGTAACAGATACGCAGTATTTT.

For this clone: This may be a read error: a much more frequent sequence differs by one nucleotide. V and J are TRBV6-6 and TRBJ2-2, with unresolved D. With 4 bases removed from V and 2 bases from J, the gap between germline ends came to 2 bases. Germline-derived CDR1 and CDR2 are MNHNY and SVGAGI (reference sequence). The CDR3 sequence is 12 residues long. Here the CDR3 DNA reads TGTGCCAGCAGTTCAAACACCGGGGAGCTGTTTTTT. Translating it yields CASSSNTGELFF.

The chain couples TRBV11-2 to TRBJ1-1; the match to TRBD1 covers 7 bases. Unmatched junction bases numbered 9, after V lost 5 bases and J lost 6 bases. The CDR3 is 14 residues long. Germline-derived CDR1 and CDR2 are SGHAT and FQNNGV. CDR3 bases: TGTGCCAGCAGCCCCTCGACAGGGCTCTCTGAAGCTTTCTTT. As protein: CASSPSTGLSEAFF.

The gene calls are TRBV15 and TRBJ2-1, with D tentatively TRBD2 (6 bases). The CDR3 has 12 amino acids. CDR1 is LNHNV and CDR2 is YYDKDF in the germline V gene (reference sequence). V was trimmed by 9 bases and J by 1 base, leaving 7 bases between them. CDR3 nucleotide sequence: TGTGCCACTAGCGGTTCCTACAATGAGCAGTTCTTC. It yields the protein CATSGSYNEQFF.

In its sample, this clone was seen once. The chain joins TRBV7-9 to TRBJ2-7; D unresolved. Trimming left V 2 bases short and J 2 bases short, with 13 bases between. Germline V gives CDR1 SEHNR, CDR2 FQNEAQ (reference sequence). The CDR3 consists of 15 residues. CDR3 protein: CASSLSPRGTYEQYF. The CDR3 DNA sequence: TGTGCCAGCAGCTTAAGTCCAAGAGGAACCTACGAGCAGTACTTC.

This clone appeared once. The J gene is TRBJ2-7, the V gene TRBV5-1, with 9 bases lining up with TRBD2. J was trimmed by 3 bases and V by 2 bases; bases with no gene match: 9. The CDR3 is 16 amino acids. The germline V gene has CDR1 SGHRS and CDR2 YFSETQ. This chain's CDR3 is CASSLNRASGNYEQYF. DNA for the CDR3: TGCGCCAGCAGCTTAAATAGGGCTAGCGGGAACTACGAGCAGTACTTC. Based on the CDR3 plus reference TRBV5-1 and TRBJ2-7, the full variable domain is KAGVTQTPRYLIKTRGQQVTLSCSPISGHRSVSWYQQTPGQGLQFLFEYFSETQRNKGNFPGRFSGRQFSNSRSEMNVSTLELGDSALYLCASSLNRASGNYEQYFGPGTRLTVT.